This entry features one T cell receptor (beta chain) sequence. Its antigen is not known. This specimen belongs to a study of monozygotic twins with inflammatory bowel disease. Eight separate reactions per sample yielded the cDNA. TCRdb reprocessed the 5' RACE reads, with one entry per CDR3 protein and no DNA. The sample shows about 450,000 distinct CDR3 sequences, and 2.4% sits with its ten largest clones. The CDR3 runs 19 residues. From germline, CDR1 is LGHDT and CDR2 YNNKEL (reference sequence). Overall study results and limits: Similarity of repertoires did not differ between concordant and discordant twins, possibly from limited power. IBD patients showed reduced TCRbeta diversity (inverse Simpson) versus healthy co-twins.

Sequencing was done on a sample of blood. This TCR was sampled from a human donor with ulcerative colitis or Crohn's disease, or a healthy co-twin of an affected twin (not recorded which). This chain links TRBV3-1 with TRBJ1-4; there is no DNA to check the TCRdb D call of TRBD1. CDR3: CASSLRTGSRLTTNEKLFF.